This T cell receptor (beta chain) was sequenced for a study of blood T cells in healthy people across ages. A word on this clonotype: The germline gene is not matched at one end of the junction; a read error may be the cause.

CDR3 length: 15 amino acids. Germline CDR1 and CDR2: DFQATT and SNEGSKA (reference sequence). Together with a sample-barcoded 5' primer, a J-beta primer mix was included in a second PCR lasting about 7 to 11 cycles. Every cDNA was tagged by a template-switch adaptor with 12 random nucleotides. TCRdb itself ran the 5' RACE reads through MiXCR, one entry per CDR3 protein. The data show around 2 million distinct CDR3 sequences, with more than 35% seen just once and around 23% held by the top ten. The authors drew approximately 9 milliliters of peripheral blood from each donor. The sequencing sample was made of blood. The V call is TRBV20-1, the J call TRBJ2-4, with TRBD2 as a possible D gene (6 bases). The J call is doubtful: the DNA matches TRBJ2-7 better. This clonotype was obtained from a human donor in good health. CDR3 in amino acids: CSARDPGAGSYEQYF. Here the CDR3 DNA reads TGTAGTGCTAGAGATCCTGGGGCGGGATCCTACGAGCAGTACTTC.